This T cell receptor (beta chain) was profiled in a study of blood T cell repertoires in COVID-19. Study in general: Researchers got acute and convalescent COVID-19 samples from the United States, Italy and Spain. PBMCs, B-cell-depleted T cells, or T cells provided the cDNA or gDNA that made up the material.

The J segment lost 4 bases and the V segment lost 6 bases, leaving 10 bases of the junction unmatched. This CDR3 region has 15 residues. Germline V CDR1 and CDR2: SGHRS, YFSETQ. TCRdb's copy holds only in-frame clones and misses some; the assay was immunoSEQ multiplex PCR. The table lists fewer than 250,000 clones, 84% of them singletons, with about a fifth in the top ten. The chain joins TRBV5-1 to TRBJ2-1; 7 bases are a match to TRBD2. The clonotype originates from a human donor in a cohort sampled during active COVID-19. Specimen: peripheral blood. The CDR3 loop is CASKGWAGAYNEQFF. For the CDR3, the DNA is TGCGCCAGCAAGGGTTGGGCGGGAGCGTACAATGAGCAGTTCTTC.